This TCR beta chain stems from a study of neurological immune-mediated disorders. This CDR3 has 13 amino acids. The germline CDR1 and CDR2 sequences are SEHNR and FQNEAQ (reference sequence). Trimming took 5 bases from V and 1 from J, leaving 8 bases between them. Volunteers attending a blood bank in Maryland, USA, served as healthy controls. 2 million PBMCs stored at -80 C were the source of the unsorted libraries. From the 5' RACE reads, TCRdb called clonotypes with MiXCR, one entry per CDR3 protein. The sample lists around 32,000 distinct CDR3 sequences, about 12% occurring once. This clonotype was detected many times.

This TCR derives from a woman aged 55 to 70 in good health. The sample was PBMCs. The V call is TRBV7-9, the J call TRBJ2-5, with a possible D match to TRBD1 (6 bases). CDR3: CASSHRVQETQYF. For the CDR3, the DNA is TGTGCCAGCAGCCACAGGGTCCAAGAGACCCAGTACTTC.